A selection of T cell receptor beta chains follows, all from one sample in a study of blood T cell repertoires in COVID-19. The repertoire was sequenced with immunoSEQ multiplex PCR; TCRdb's copy has only in-frame clones and lacks some. There are roughly 120,000 clones in the sample; 70% to 90% occur only once, and roughly 8.4% lies in the top ten. The specimen was peripheral blood. These receptors were collected from a woman in her seventies who had recovered from COVID-19. Both conserved end residues are part of each CDR3. The size entry is marked missing in some rows and otherwise reads once, few, many or a size class.

TRBV7-2 NA CASSLASGGVYGYTF
TRBV3-1/TRBV3-2 NA CASSQGITYEQYF
TRBV3-1/TRBV3-2 NA CASSQEGGLRGEQFF
TRBV7-2 NA CASSLGQGGYGYTF
TRBV6-1 few CASSELRGLGWWQYF
TRBV19 NA CASSLGGAGQPQHF
TRBV28 NA CASRPETGVDTQYF
TRBV6-2/TRBV6-3 few CASSPRQGGWYTEAFF
TRBV7-2 NA CASSVHKTGRGDYTF
TRBV12-3/TRBV12-4 NA CASSLGTTDTQYF
TRBV25-1 NA CASSQWTGWYEKLFF
TRBV27 once CASSFSGDRGVDGYTF
TRBV10-1 NA CASSEPLGGKKDTQYF
TRBV9 NA CASSVGASPSTDTQYF
TRBV18 NA CASSQGGAQNIQYF
TRBV18 few CASSRGQPHQPQHF
TRBV29-1 NA CSVEDGAAGNTIYF
TRBV19 NA CASTPQGNEKLFF
TRBV5-5 NA CASSPRTWEQFF
TRBV5-4 NA CASSPGQPSLQNEQFF
TRBV24-1 NA CATSDHPGTGRYEQYF
TRBV3-1/TRBV3-2 NA CASSQETGLSYTF
TRBV28 NA CASRFQGMNEQYF
TRBV9 NA CASSPPGTIGRRGYTF
TRBV6-2/TRBV6-3 NA CASSYKSQGNEQFF
TRBV6-5 NA CASSARRGTVTF
TRBV7-2 NA CASSFRGGAFNTEAFF
TRBV5-1 few CASSVTGEYPEAFF
TRBV2 NA CASSEEQGANYEQYF
TRBV2 few CASRAGELFF
TRBV7-2 NA CASSLSGGFYNEQFF
TRBV2 NA CASMGTGGYEQYF
TRBV6-2/TRBV6-3 NA CASSYDRIIGQPQHF
TRBV27 NA CASLPRQGAWELFF
TRBV3-1/TRBV3-2 NA CASSQHSSYEQYF
TRBV18 once CASSRTSGRAYNEQFF
TRBV5-1 once CASSLQGSGANVLTF
TRBV3-1/TRBV3-2 NA CASSQYDRPPHF
TRBV9 NA CASSVAGTSAQFF
TRBV28 once CASSLGIGGFAAYEQYF
TRBV6-2/TRBV6-3 NA CASSYPTGVAGANVLTF
TRBV9 NA CASSVGGRYEGTEAFF
TRBV28 NA CASTLSGSRTDTQYF
TRBV9 NA CASSVAGSEETQYF